This T cell receptor (beta chain) was found in a study of T cells in localized non-small cell lung cancer. Germline CDR1 and CDR2: SGHRS and YFSETQ. The V end was cut by 4 bases, the J end by 5 bases, with 10 bases between. The CDR3 length is 13 residues. Generated by immunoSEQ multiplex PCR, the TCRdb table keeps only in-frame clones and is missing some. This repertoire shows around 24,000 clones, about 86% found once; its top ten account for more than 4.5%. Specimen: PBMCs, collected before any cancer treatment. This clonotype was sampled from a man aged 35 to 69 with stage II lung adenocarcinoma. The chain is built from TRBV5-1 and TRBJ2-1, with D uncertain. The CDR3 here is CASSTGPNNEQFF. CDR3 nucleotide sequence: TGCGCCAGCAGCACCGGGCCGAACAATGAGCAGTTCTTC.